The subject of this entry is one T cell receptor (beta chain). This clone was seen once. The clone's antigen remains unknown. Within one base of it there is no much larger clone, and no base qualities were kept. The germline V gene supplies CDR1 MDHEN and CDR2 SYDVKM. The CDR3 runs 12 residues from the cysteine to the phenylalanine. Just CDR3 DNA is preserved here, 36 bases in frame from base 1. V drops 4 bases and J drops 7 bases, leaving 8 bases in between. This record belongs to a study of CXCR4 blockade with PD-1 therapy in pancreatic cancer (dated by TCRdb to the late 2010s). For the wider study: The study combined multiplex immunohistochemistry and TCRbeta immunosequencing of resected pancreatic ductal adenocarcinoma with ex vivo slice culture testing PD-1 and CXCR4 blockade. Two geographically distinct regions were TCR-sequenced from each of roughly six tumors to assess intratumoral heterogeneity.

General conclusions and limits of the study: Because only TCRbeta chains were sequenced, true antigen-specificity overlap of convergent dominant clones was left unconfirmed pending paired alpha-beta single-cell sequencing. Tumors showed clonal expansion, with mean productive clonality about 0.14 versus 0.054 in healthy blood, but clonality did not correlate with survival. A strong correlation was found between the frequency of an amino acid clone and the number of distinct nucleotide rearrangements encoding that clone, which suggests convergent selection driven by common tumor antigens.

None of the patients whose archived tumor blocks were used had received neoadjuvant therapy prior to resection. In the preserved-tissue arm, the study used approximately 32 surgical resection samples taken from 24 pancreatic ductal adenocarcinoma patients who had not previously been treated. DNA for the resection arm was extracted from ten 5-micron curls of FFPE tumor cut next to the multiplex immunohistochemistry slide. The immunoSEQ Assay at Adaptive Biotechnologies was used to immunosequence TCRbeta CDR3 regions from the extracted DNA. For the original study's pipeline: To measure the absolute abundance of each unique TCRbeta CDR3, the sequences were collapsed and filtered. Clonality was calculated as 1 minus Pielou's evenness, with only productive in-frame rearrangements included in the computation. Regional overlap was evaluated by tracking the top 100 nucleotide rearrangements across paired samples, and paired versus unrelated samples were compared using the Morisita index. The immunoSEQ Rearrangement Details tool was used to assess convergence of nucleotide rearrangements onto identical amino acid sequences. The source is immuneACCESS, and TCRdb retained only in-frame sequences with V and J called. Part of the clones is not carried over; for the studies checked, unresolved V genes explain less than half of this, and the remainder is unexplained. Clone size and the V and J calls come from that table; the DNA yielded D and trimming. The sample table holds roughly 5,800 clones, of which roughly 36% were seen once. The top ten constitute over 10% of the sample.

This clonotype originated in a human donor with pancreatic ductal adenocarcinoma. The source material was tumor tissue. The chain joins TRBV28 to TRBJ2-1; the D gene lacks a confident call. The nucleotides read TGTGCCAGCAGTTGGTTTGGAAATGAGCAGTTCTTC. The encoded protein is CASSWFGNEQFF.